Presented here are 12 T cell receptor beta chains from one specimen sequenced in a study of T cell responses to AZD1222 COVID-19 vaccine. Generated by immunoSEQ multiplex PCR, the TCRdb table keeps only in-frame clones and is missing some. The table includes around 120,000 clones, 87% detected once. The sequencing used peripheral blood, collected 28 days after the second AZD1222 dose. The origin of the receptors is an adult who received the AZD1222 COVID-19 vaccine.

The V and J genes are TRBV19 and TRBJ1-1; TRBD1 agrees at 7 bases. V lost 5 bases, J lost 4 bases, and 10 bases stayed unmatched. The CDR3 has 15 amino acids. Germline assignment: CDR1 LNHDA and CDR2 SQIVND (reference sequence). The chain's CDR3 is CASSDLRQGGTEAFF. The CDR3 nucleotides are TGTGCCAGTAGTGATTTACGACAGGGAGGCACTGAAGCTTTCTTT.

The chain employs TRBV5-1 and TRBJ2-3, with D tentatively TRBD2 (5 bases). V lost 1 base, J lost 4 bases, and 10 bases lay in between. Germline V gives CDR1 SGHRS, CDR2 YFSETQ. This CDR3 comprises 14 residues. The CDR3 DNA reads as TGCGCCAGCAGCTTGCAGACCGGGGCAGATACGCAGTATTTT. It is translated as CASSLQTGADTQYF.

This chain's CDR3 is CASSPFASTSYNEQFF. For the CDR3, the DNA is TGTGCCAGCTCACCATTCGCTAGTACCTCCTACAATGAGCAGTTCTTC. This sequence joins TRBV18 and TRBJ2-1; D call uncertain. Germline V gene sequence: CDR1 KGHSH, CDR2 LQKENI. The CDR3 runs to 16 residues. V was clipped by 2 bases and J by 0 bases, with 11 bases between them.

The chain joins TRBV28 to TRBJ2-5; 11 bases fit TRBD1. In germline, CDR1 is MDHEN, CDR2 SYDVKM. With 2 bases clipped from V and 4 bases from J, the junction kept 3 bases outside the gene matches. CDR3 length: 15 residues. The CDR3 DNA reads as TGTGCCAGCAGTTTAGGGACAGGGGGGGGAGAGACCCAGTACTTC. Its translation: CASSLGTGGGETQYF.

DNA for the CDR3: TGTGCCAGCAGTTTATCGACAGGGGTCGGTCAGCCCCAGCATTTT. Its protein is CASSLSTGVGQPQHF. The chain has TRBV27 and TRBJ1-5; TRBD1 agrees at 8 bases. Germline V lookup: CDR1 MNHEY, CDR2 SMNVEV (reference sequence). This CDR3 is 15 amino acids long. The trim removed 0 bases at V and 6 bases at J, leaving 4 bases unmatched.

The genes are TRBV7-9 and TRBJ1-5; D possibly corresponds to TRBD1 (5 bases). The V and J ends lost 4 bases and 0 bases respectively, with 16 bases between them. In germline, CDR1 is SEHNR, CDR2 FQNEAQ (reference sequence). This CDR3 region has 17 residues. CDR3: CASSSTTGDPSNQPQHF. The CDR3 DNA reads TGTGCCAGCAGCTCAACCACCGGGGACCCTAGCAATCAGCCCCAGCATTTT.

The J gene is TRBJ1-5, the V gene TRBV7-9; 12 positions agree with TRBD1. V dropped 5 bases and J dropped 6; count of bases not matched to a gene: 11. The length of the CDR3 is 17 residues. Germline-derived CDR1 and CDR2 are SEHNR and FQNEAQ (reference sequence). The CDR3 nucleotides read TGTGCCAGCAGCCGCACATTAGGGACAGGGGGCGTTCAGCCCCAGCATTTT. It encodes CASSRTLGTGGVQPQHF.

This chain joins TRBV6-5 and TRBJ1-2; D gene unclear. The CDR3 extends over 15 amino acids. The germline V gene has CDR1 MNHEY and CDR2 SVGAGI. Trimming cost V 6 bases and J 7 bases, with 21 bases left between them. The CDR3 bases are TGTGCCAGCAGATACAACAGCATCTCTCCAGGTGGCTACACCTTC. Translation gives CASRYNSISPGGYTF.

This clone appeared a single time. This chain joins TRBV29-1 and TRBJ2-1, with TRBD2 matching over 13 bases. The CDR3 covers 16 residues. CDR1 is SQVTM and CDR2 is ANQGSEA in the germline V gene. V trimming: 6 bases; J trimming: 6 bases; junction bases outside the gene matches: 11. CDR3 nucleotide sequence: TGCAGCGTCCCAAGGACTAGCGGGAGTGGTTCCAATGAGCAGTTCTTC. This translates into CSVPRTSGSGSNEQFF.

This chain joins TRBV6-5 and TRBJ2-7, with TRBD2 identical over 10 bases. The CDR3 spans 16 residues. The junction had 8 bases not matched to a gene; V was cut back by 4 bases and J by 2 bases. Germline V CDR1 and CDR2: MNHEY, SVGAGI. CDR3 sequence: CASSLLASGRAYEQYF. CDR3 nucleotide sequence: TGTGCCAGCAGTTTGCTGGCTAGCGGGAGAGCCTACGAGCAGTACTTC.

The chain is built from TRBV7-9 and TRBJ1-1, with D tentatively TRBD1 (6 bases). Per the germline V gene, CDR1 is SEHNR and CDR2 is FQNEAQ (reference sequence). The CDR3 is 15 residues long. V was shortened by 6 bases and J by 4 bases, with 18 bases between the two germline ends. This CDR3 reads CASRIGGQPSTEAFF. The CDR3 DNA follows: TGTGCCAGCAGAATAGGCGGACAGCCCAGCACTGAAGCTTTCTTT.

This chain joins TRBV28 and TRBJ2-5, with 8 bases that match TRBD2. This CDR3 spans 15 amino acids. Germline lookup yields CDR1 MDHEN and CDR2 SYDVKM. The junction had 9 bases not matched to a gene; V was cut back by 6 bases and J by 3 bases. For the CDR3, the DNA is TGTGCCAGCAGCCTAGCCCGCGGGAGGAAAGAGACCCAGTACTTC. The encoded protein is CASSLARGRKETQYF.